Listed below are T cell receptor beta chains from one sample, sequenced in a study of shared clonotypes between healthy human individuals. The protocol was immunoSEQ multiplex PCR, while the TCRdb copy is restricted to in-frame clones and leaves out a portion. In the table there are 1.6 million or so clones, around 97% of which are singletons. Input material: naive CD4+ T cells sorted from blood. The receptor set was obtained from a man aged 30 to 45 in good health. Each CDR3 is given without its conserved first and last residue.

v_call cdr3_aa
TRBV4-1 ASSQAGTGLWVEQF
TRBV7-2 ASRTSGRAPETQY
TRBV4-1 ASSLQSPGGEQF
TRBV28 ASTFRGLTDTQY
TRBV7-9 ASSFGYQVLSYNEQF
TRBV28 ASSFLLGALDYGYT
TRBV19 ASSPPAGGYNEQF
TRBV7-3 ASSSTSGTSGANVLT
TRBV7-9 ASSLGKVGSQF
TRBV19 ASSRRTRITDTQY
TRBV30 AWSSGSNQPQH
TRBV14 ASSQDRWGLLMNTEAF